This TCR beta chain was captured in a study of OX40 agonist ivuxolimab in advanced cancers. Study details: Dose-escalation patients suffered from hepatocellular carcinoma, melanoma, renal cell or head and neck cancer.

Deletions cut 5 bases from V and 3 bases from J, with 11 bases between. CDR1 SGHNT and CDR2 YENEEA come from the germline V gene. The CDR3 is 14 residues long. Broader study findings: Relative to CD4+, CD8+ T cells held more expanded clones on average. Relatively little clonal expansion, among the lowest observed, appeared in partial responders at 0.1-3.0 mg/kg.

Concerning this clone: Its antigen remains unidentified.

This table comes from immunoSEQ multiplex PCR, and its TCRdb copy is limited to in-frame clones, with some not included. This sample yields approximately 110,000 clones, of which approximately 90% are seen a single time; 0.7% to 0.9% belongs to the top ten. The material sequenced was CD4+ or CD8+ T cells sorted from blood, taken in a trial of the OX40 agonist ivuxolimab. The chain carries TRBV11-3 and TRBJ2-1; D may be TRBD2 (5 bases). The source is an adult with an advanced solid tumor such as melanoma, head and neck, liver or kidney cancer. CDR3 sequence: CASSPQRIYNEQFF. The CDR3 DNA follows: TGTGCCAGCAGCCCACAGCGGATCTACAATGAGCAGTTCTTC.